This paragraph reports one T cell receptor beta chain. The record originates from a study of cytotoxic CD8 clonotypes in ibrutinib-treated CLL. Germline V gives CDR1 GTSNPN, CDR2 SVGIG (reference sequence). The CDR3 is made up of 12 amino acids. Trimming shortened V by 4 bases and J by 6 bases, and 12 bases separated the two germline ends. Investigators sought sequencing depths of between 1 in 200,000 and 1 in 1 million T cells. Assay: immunoSEQ multiplex PCR; the TCRdb copy retains only in-frame clones and omits some. The data contain approximately 130,000 clones, 80% to 90% of them singletons. The specimen was PBMCs, collected after 24 months of ibrutinib treatment. The source of this sequence is a human donor with chronic lymphocytic leukemia. The V and J genes are TRBV30 and TRBJ1-2; possibly TRBD1 for D (5 bases). The chain's CDR3 is CAWIRAGDGYTF. The CDR3 DNA follows: TGTGCCTGGATCCGGGCGGGGGATGGCTACACCTTC. Combining the CDR3 with reference TRBV30 and TRBJ1-2 gives the whole variable domain SQTIHQWPATLVQPVGSPLSLECTVEGTSNPNLYWYRQAAGRGLQLLFYSVGIGQISSEVPQNLSASRPQDRQFILSSKKLLLSDSGFYLCAWIRAGDGYTFGSGTRLTVV.